Each of the 27 T cell receptor beta chains below was sequenced from the same sample in a study of PD-1 blockade in classical Hodgkin lymphoma. Each patient experienced a relapse that followed autologous stem cell transplantation, and brentuximab vedotin exposure varied. It was by magnetic negative selection that CD8+ T cells were isolated from thawed PBMCs. The table came from immunoSEQ multiplex PCR; TCRdb's copy has only in-frame clones and leaves some out. Of around 2,700 clones in the sample, roughly four fifths are singletons; the top ten hold less than 20%. Sequenced material: CD8+ T cells from blood, taken at baseline. Receptors originate from a human donor with classical Hodgkin lymphoma.

Only a few counts were recorded for this clone. The J gene is TRBJ1-5, the V gene TRBV27, with D maybe TRBD1 (5 bases). The germline CDR1 and CDR2 sequences are MNHEY and SMNVEV (reference sequence). Between the trimmed V and J ends, which lost 5 bases and 1 base, there was a span of 9 bases. This CDR3 is built from 14 residues. The CDR3 coding sequence is TGTGCCAGCAGTGAGGGACGGAGCAATCAGCCCCAGCATTTT. Protein sequence: CASSEGRSNQPQHF.

This clone was counted only a few times. The chain combines TRBV2 with TRBJ1-1; D not certain. The V gene lost 2 bases and the J gene lost 4 bases, with 5 bases spanning the gap. This CDR3 has 12 amino acids. Germline values: CDR1 SNHLY, CDR2 FYNNEI. Here the CDR3 reads CASSEFGTEAFF. The DNA for the CDR3 is TGTGCCAGCAGTGAATTTGGCACTGAAGCTTTCTTT.

This clone was counted between two and nine times. This sequence joins TRBV4-2 and TRBJ1-2; D is uncertain. V was clipped by 4 bases and J by 6 bases, with 15 bases between them. Germline V gene lookup returns CDR1 LGHNA and CDR2 YNFKEQ. The CDR3 covers 14 residues. The CDR3 DNA reads TGTGCCAGCAGCCCAGCCGGTGGGAGGGATGGCTACACCTTC. Protein product: CASSPAGGRDGYTF.

This clone was detected a few times. The chain recombines TRBV7-9 with TRBJ2-7, with a possible D match to TRBD1 (6 bases). Trimming removed 6 bases at V and 3 bases at J, with 15 bases between. Germline V CDR1 and CDR2: SEHNR, FQNEAQ (reference sequence). CDR3 length: 14 residues. In DNA, the CDR3 is TGTGCCAGCAGTACCGGGACAAGGTACTACGAGCAGTACTTC. This sequence encodes CASSTGTRYYEQYF.

The CDR3 reads CASSSDRIQMNTEAFF. For the CDR3, the DNA is TGTGCCAGCAGCTCGGACAGGATCCAAATGAACACTGAAGCTTTCTTT. This sequence joins TRBV2 and TRBJ1-1; TRBD1 matches 7 bases. The trim removed 6 bases at V and 0 bases at J, leaving 10 bases unmatched. The CDR3 length is 16 residues. Germline V gene data show CDR1 as SNHLY and CDR2 as FYNNEI.

The CDR3 DNA sequence: TGTGCCAGCAGCCATCCCCCGGGACTAGGTGGCACAGATACGCAGTATTTT. This translates into CASSHPPGLGGTDTQYF. The chain carries TRBV4-2 and TRBJ2-3; 8 nucleotides line up with TRBD2. The CDR3 loop spans 17 amino acids. J gave up 1 base and V 3 bases, and 9 bases lay outside the gene matches. Germline CDR1 is LGHNA and CDR2 is YNFKEQ.

The V and J genes are TRBV5-1 and TRBJ2-1, with D tentatively TRBD2 (7 bases). Germline-derived CDR1 and CDR2 are SGHRS and YFSETQ. The CDR3 is 16 amino acids. The germline V and J ends were trimmed by 0 bases and 4 bases, with 14 bases remaining between them. CDR3 residues: CASSLDGGRLYNEQFF. CDR3 DNA sequence: TGCGCCAGCAGCTTGGACGGGGGGCGATTATACAATGAGCAGTTCTTC.

The chain carries TRBV4-3 and TRBJ1-5; D gene uncertain. The germline V and J ends were trimmed by 0 bases and 4 bases, with 7 bases remaining between them. Per germline, CDR1 LGHNA and CDR2 YSLEER. This CDR3 has 14 residues. CDR3 region: CASSQEGGNQPQHF. In DNA, the CDR3 is TGCGCCAGCAGCCAAGAGGGAGGGAATCAGCCCCAGCATTTT.

This chain joins TRBV6-5 and TRBJ1-5; the match to TRBD1 covers 8 bases. This CDR3 is built from 15 residues. Germline V gives CDR1 MNHEY, CDR2 SVGAGI. J lost 2 bases, V lost 5 bases, and 5 bases had no gene match. CDR3: CASSRGQGGNQPQHF. In nucleotides, the CDR3 is TGTGCCAGCAGTCGTGGACAGGGTGGCAATCAGCCCCAGCATTTT.

In the case of this clone: The junction departs from germline at one end; a sequencing error may be responsible. The rearrangement links TRBV7-7 to TRBJ2-7; no reliable D call. Germline values: CDR1 SSHAT, CDR2 FNYEAQ (reference sequence). The CDR3 contains 13 residues. As DNA, the CDR3 is TGTGCTAGCAGCTTAACAACCCAGTACGAGCAGTACTTC. It translates to CASSLTTQYEQYF.

The V and J genes are TRBV7-6 and TRBJ2-5, with D unresolved. The CDR3 consists of 13 residues. With 0 bases removed from V and 3 bases from J, the gap between germline ends came to 5 bases. The germline V gene has CDR1 SGHVS and CDR2 FNYEAQ. The CDR3 reads CASSLAGKETQYF. For the CDR3, the DNA is TGTGCCAGCAGCTTAGCGGGGAAAGAGACCCAGTACTTC.

The rearrangement links TRBV7-8 to TRBJ2-7; 8 bases fit TRBD1. CDR1 SGHVS and CDR2 FQNEAQ come from the germline V gene. The CDR3 is made up of 15 amino acids. The V and J ends lost 1 base and 9 bases, in that order; junction bases with no gene match: 11. The CDR3 loop reads CASSLGTGKGRGQYF. The DNA for the CDR3 is TGTGCCAGCAGCTTAGGGACAGGGAAGGGGCGGGGGCAGTACTTC.

This clone was detected once. The chain joins TRBV6-4 to TRBJ2-1, with D perhaps being TRBD1 or TRBD2 (6 bases each). Germline V CDR1 and CDR2: MRHNA, SNTAGT. CDR3 length: 15 amino acids. Trimming pared 2 bases from V and 3 bases from J, leaving 11 bases between. The CDR3: CASSDGGTLYNEQFF. CDR3 DNA: TGTGCCAGCAGTGACGGGGGGACACTCTACAATGAGCAGTTCTTC.

The rearrangement joins TRBV27 to TRBJ2-3, with 7 bases aligning to TRBD2. V dropped 4 bases and J dropped 0; count of bases not matched to a gene: 1. The length of the CDR3 is 14 residues. Germline V gives CDR1 MNHEY, CDR2 SMNVEV (reference sequence). In nucleotides, the CDR3 is TGTGCCAGCAGTTGGCGGGGGAGCACAGATACGCAGTATTTT. As protein: CASSWRGSTDTQYF.

This sequence joins TRBV5-4 and TRBJ2-3, with D possibly TRBD1 on 6 matching bases. Germline assignment: CDR1 SGHNT and CDR2 YYREEE (reference sequence). CDR3 length equals 15 residues. V lost 2 bases to trimming and J lost 0 bases, with 10 bases between them. This CDR3 is CASSFLGASTDTQYF. The CDR3 nucleotides are TGTGCCAGCAGCTTTTTGGGGGCCAGCACAGATACGCAGTATTTT.

This clone is termed hyperexpanded (1% or more). The chain joins TRBV4-1 to TRBJ1-5; 11 bases match TRBD1. The V and J ends lost 0 bases and 10 bases, in that order; junction bases with no gene match: 8. The CDR3 runs to 16 residues. CDR1 is MGHRA and CDR2 is YSYEKL in the germline V gene. The CDR3: CASSQDTGDRGIPQHF. The DNA for the CDR3 is TGCGCCAGCAGCCAAGATACGGGGGACAGGGGGATTCCCCAGCATTTT.

V gene TRBV19 combines with J gene TRBJ1-5; 9 bases match TRBD1. The germline CDR1 and CDR2 sequences are LNHDA and SQIVND (reference sequence). V was clipped by 5 bases and J by 3 bases; unmatched bases: 8. The CDR3 totals 16 residues. CDR3 loop: CASSPTGGSANQPQHF. CDR3 nucleotide sequence: TGTGCCAGTAGTCCCACAGGGGGCTCCGCCAATCAGCCCCAGCATTTT.

The sample holds a few counts of this clone. The rearrangement uses TRBV5-6 and TRBJ1-6; possible D gene TRBD1, 6 bases. The CDR3 sequence is 13 residues long. Germline V lookup: CDR1 SGHDT, CDR2 YYEEEE. V dropped 4 bases and J dropped 11 bases, with 13 bases sitting between them. The CDR3 here is CASSLHRDPPLHF. The DNA for the CDR3 is TGTGCCAGCAGCCTCCACAGGGATCCACCCCTCCACTTT. The entire variable domain, with the rest obtained from reference TRBV5-6 and TRBJ1-6, is as follows: DAGVTQSPTHLIKTRGQQVTLRCSPKSGHDTVSWYQQALGQGPQFIFQYYEEEERQRGNFPDRFSGHQFPNYSSELNVNALLLGDSALYLCASSLHRDPPLHFGNGTRLTVT.

The rearrangement links TRBV7-6 to TRBJ2-1; TRBD2 agrees at 8 bases. The germline V gene encodes CDR1 SGHVS and CDR2 FNYEAQ. The CDR3 is made up of 16 amino acids. V shed 1 base, J shed 10 bases, and the junction held 12 bases outside the gene matches. The CDR3: CASSLELSGVFKEQFF. The CDR3 DNA reads TGTGCCAGCAGCTTAGAACTTAGCGGGGTATTTAAAGAGCAGTTCTTC.

V usage is TRBV6-5 and J usage is TRBJ1-4, with 8 bases lining up with TRBD1. Germline values: CDR1 MNHEY, CDR2 SVGAGI. After removal of 6 bases from V and 3 bases from J, the junction contained 3 bases not matched to a gene. The CDR3 length is 14 residues. Written as DNA, the CDR3 is TGTGCCAGCAGACTGGGACAGGCTAATGAAAAACTGTTTTTT. Encoded protein: CASRLGQANEKLFF.

The chain combines TRBV4-2 with TRBJ2-1; no definite D call. The CDR3 spans 14 residues. V was shortened by 4 bases and J by 0 bases, with 7 bases between the two germline ends. Germline V gives CDR1 LGHNA, CDR2 YNFKEQ. The CDR3 DNA reads TGTGCCAGCAGCCTCAGAAGCTCCTACAATGAGCAGTTCTTC. Translation: CASSLRSSYNEQFF.

The V gene is TRBV7-2, the J gene TRBJ2-7; a possible D gene is TRBD2 (6 bases). The germline gives CDR1 SGHTA, CDR2 FQGNSA. V was pared by 7 bases and J by 0 bases, with 13 bases between. This CDR3 is 14 amino acids long. CDR3 coding DNA: TGTGCCAGCAACCCCGCGGGGAGCTCCTACGAGCAGTACTTC. This codes for CASNPAGSSYEQYF. Using reference TRBV7-2 and TRBJ2-7 for the parts outside the CDR3, the full variable domain is GAGVSQSPSNKVTEKGKDVELRCDPISGHTALYWYRQSLGQGLEFLIYFQGNSAPDKSGLPSDRFSAERTGGSVSTLTIQRTQQEDSAVYLCASNPAGSSYEQYFGPGTRLTVT.

The V call is TRBV28, the J call TRBJ1-5, with no clear D. Trimming stripped 2 bases from V and 6 bases from J, with 14 bases between. Germline assignment: CDR1 MDHEN and CDR2 SYDVKM. CDR3 length equals 15 residues. This CDR3 is CASSLVRWGSQPQHF. The CDR3 region has the DNA TGTGCCAGCAGTTTAGTCAGGTGGGGTAGTCAGCCCCAGCATTTT.

The chain joins TRBV5-4 to TRBJ2-7; D possibly corresponds to TRBD2 (5 bases). CDR3 length: 12 amino acids. Per germline, CDR1 SGHNT and CDR2 YYREEE (reference sequence). Trimming cost V 4 bases and J 7 bases, with 12 bases left between them. CDR3 in DNA: TGTGCCAGCAGCCGGACCGGGGTTGAGCAGTACTTC. Amino acid sequence: CASSRTGVEQYF.

The chain links TRBV7-9 to TRBJ2-5, with 9 positions matching TRBD1. V was clipped by 5 bases and J by 3 bases; unmatched bases: 7. The CDR3 runs 15 residues. Germline-derived CDR1 and CDR2 are SEHNR and FQNEAQ (reference sequence). As DNA, the CDR3 is TGTGCCAGCAGCGATGGGACAGGGACGAAAGAGACCCAGTACTTC. Its protein is CASSDGTGTKETQYF.

V gene TRBV5-1 combines with J gene TRBJ1-1; D is possibly TRBD1 (6 bases). Per germline, CDR1 SGHRS and CDR2 YFSETQ. V shed 0 bases and J shed 4 bases, with 22 bases lying between them. The CDR3 has 18 residues. This CDR3 reads CASSLEGGPPRLGTEAFF. In DNA form, the CDR3 reads TGCGCCAGCAGCTTGGAAGGGGGGCCCCCGAGACTTGGCACTGAAGCTTTCTTT.

This chain joins TRBV6-5 and TRBJ2-7; possibly TRBD1 for D (5 bases). Germline V lookup: CDR1 MNHEY, CDR2 SVGAGI. This CDR3 has 15 residues. V was pared by 0 bases and J by 5 bases, with 14 bases between. CDR3 sequence reads: CASSYSFRVRDEQYF. The CDR3 DNA is TGTGCCAGCAGTTACTCGTTCCGGGTCAGGGACGAGCAGTACTTC.